The rows below give T cell receptor beta chains drawn from one sample of a study of cytomegalovirus exposure and HLA in healthy donors. Data came from immunoSEQ multiplex PCR; TCRdb stores just in-frame clones and leaves some out. The sample yields roughly 80,000 clones, around 76% seen once. The sequenced material came from PBMCs. The receptors were sampled from a woman aged 50 to 60 in good health and CMV-seropositive. CDR3s include the opening cysteine and the closing phenylalanine or tryptophan. Fields, in order: clone size, D gene, J gene, V gene, CDR3 DNA, CDR3 protein. The D gene is left open where the match is weak. The size of a clone is reported for some rows only, either as once, few or many, or as a class for expanded clones.

clone_size: NA; d_call: TRBD1; j_call: TRBJ1-1; v_call: TRBV2; cdr3_nt: TGTGCCAGCAGCCGGGACAGGGAAAATTCTGAAGCTTTCTTT; cdr3_aa: CASSRDRENSEAFF
clone_size: NA; d_call: TRBD2; j_call: TRBJ2-7; v_call: TRBV5-6; cdr3_nt: TGTGCCAGCAGCTTGGCCGGGACTAGCGGGTTGGGGGAGCAGTACTTC; cdr3_aa: CASSLAGTSGLGEQYF
clone_size: NA; d_call: TRBD1; j_call: TRBJ2-1; v_call: TRBV29-1; cdr3_nt: TGCAGCGTCTCCGGTAGCGCGACAGGGGGCTACAATGAGCAGTTCTTC; cdr3_aa: CSVSGSATGGYNEQFF
clone_size: NA; d_call: NA; j_call: TRBJ1-1; v_call: TRBV5-6; cdr3_nt: TGTGCCAGCAGCCGAGGGAACACTGAAGCTTTCTTT; cdr3_aa: CASSRGNTEAFF
clone_size: NA; d_call: NA; j_call: TRBJ2-1; v_call: TRBV6-5; cdr3_nt: TGTGCCAGCAGTGGACGACTAGTAAGGGAACCGTTCTTC; cdr3_aa: CASSGRLVREPFF
clone_size: NA; d_call: TRBD2; j_call: TRBJ2-1; v_call: TRBV9; cdr3_nt: TGTGCCAGCAGCGCAGATCCTAGCGGAGGTGAGCAGTTCTTC; cdr3_aa: CASSADPSGGEQFF
clone_size: NA; d_call: NA; j_call: TRBJ1-2; v_call: TRBV2; cdr3_nt: TGTGCCAGCTTACAGGGTCGAGACTATGGCTACACCTTC; cdr3_aa: CASLQGRDYGYTF
clone_size: NA; d_call: NA; j_call: TRBJ2-1; v_call: TRBV2; cdr3_nt: TGTGCCAGCAGTGGTCGTGGGGAGTCTGAGCAGTTCTTC; cdr3_aa: CASSGRGESEQFF
clone_size: NA; d_call: NA; j_call: TRBJ2-1; v_call: TRBV10-2; cdr3_nt: TGCGCCAGCAGTGGTATGGGGAGCCCCCCGGGGACAATCGATGAGCAGTTCTTC; cdr3_aa: CASSGMGSPPGTIDEQFF
clone_size: NA; d_call: NA; j_call: TRBJ2-5; v_call: TRBV5-4; cdr3_nt: TGTGCCAGCAGCCCGGGACTCTCTCAAGAGACCCAGTACTTC; cdr3_aa: CASSPGLSQETQYF
clone_size: few; d_call: NA; j_call: TRBJ2-7; v_call: TRBV27; cdr3_nt: TGTGCCAGCAGAGAGGAGGGAAACTGGGGCTACGAGCAGTACTTC; cdr3_aa: CASREEGNWGYEQYF
clone_size: NA; d_call: NA; j_call: TRBJ2-7; v_call: TRBV27; cdr3_nt: TGTGCCAGCAGCCCTACGTCTACAGGGTATCATTTCTACGAGCAGTACTTC; cdr3_aa: CASSPTSTGYHFYEQYF
clone_size: NA; d_call: NA; j_call: TRBJ1-3; v_call: TRBV29-1; cdr3_nt: TGCAGCGTCGTCGGACAGCCAACTGGAAACACCATATATTTT; cdr3_aa: CSVVGQPTGNTIYF
clone_size: few; d_call: NA; j_call: TRBJ1-2; v_call: TRBV2; cdr3_nt: TGTGCCAGCAAGCAGGGAGGCTATGGCTACACCTTC; cdr3_aa: CASKQGGYGYTF
clone_size: NA; d_call: NA; j_call: TRBJ2-5; v_call: TRBV27; cdr3_nt: TGTGCCAGCAGTCTCCAGGGAGGCCGGGAGACCCAGTACTTC; cdr3_aa: CASSLQGGRETQYF
clone_size: NA; d_call: NA; j_call: TRBJ2-3; v_call: TRBV9; cdr3_nt: TGTGCCAGCAGCGTAGATACACAGGGAACGGTACCAGATACGCAGTATTTT; cdr3_aa: CASSVDTQGTVPDTQYF
clone_size: NA; d_call: NA; j_call: TRBJ2-1; v_call: TRBV7-2; cdr3_nt: TGTGCCAGCAGCCGAGGGACATCATTTTACAATGAGCAGTTCTTC; cdr3_aa: CASSRGTSFYNEQFF
clone_size: NA; d_call: TRBD1; j_call: TRBJ1-1; v_call: TRBV27; cdr3_nt: TGTGCCAGCAAACGGACAGGGCACACTGAAGCTTTCTTT; cdr3_aa: CASKRTGHTEAFF
clone_size: NA; d_call: TRBD1; j_call: TRBJ1-2; v_call: TRBV29-1; cdr3_nt: TGCAGCGCGGGACAGGGGGCGCGTGGCTACACCTTC; cdr3_aa: CSAGQGARGYTF
clone_size: few; d_call: TRBD1; j_call: TRBJ2-7; v_call: TRBV25-1; cdr3_nt: TGTGCCAGCAGTGAAGGACAGGGGACCTACGAGCAGTACTTC; cdr3_aa: CASSEGQGTYEQYF
clone_size: few; d_call: NA; j_call: TRBJ1-1; v_call: TRBV11-1; cdr3_nt: TGTGCCAGCAGCTTAGGGGGGGAGACTGAAGCTTTCTTT; cdr3_aa: CASSLGGETEAFF
clone_size: NA; d_call: TRBD1; j_call: TRBJ2-5; v_call: TRBV7-6; cdr3_nt: TGTGCCAGCAGCTCCCCGGCTGGACAGGGAAATCAAGAGACCCAGTACTTC; cdr3_aa: CASSSPAGQGNQETQYF
clone_size: NA; d_call: TRBD1; j_call: TRBJ1-4; v_call: TRBV6-6; cdr3_nt: TGTGCCAGCAGTAGGGACAGGCGGGAAAAACTGTTTTTT; cdr3_aa: CASSRDRREKLFF
clone_size: NA; d_call: TRBD2; j_call: TRBJ2-1; v_call: TRBV9; cdr3_nt: TGTGCCAGCAGCGGGACTAGCGGGGCCTACAATGAGCAGTTCTTC; cdr3_aa: CASSGTSGAYNEQFF
clone_size: NA; d_call: NA; j_call: TRBJ2-1; v_call: TRBV30; cdr3_nt: TGTGCCTGGAGTAGTAAGACTAGTGGCGATGAGCAGTTCTTC; cdr3_aa: CAWSSKTSGDEQFF
clone_size: NA; d_call: TRBD2; j_call: TRBJ2-7; v_call: TRBV30; cdr3_nt: TGTGCCTGGACGACTAGCAGCCTATCCTACGAGCAGTACTTC; cdr3_aa: CAWTTSSLSYEQYF
clone_size: NA; d_call: NA; j_call: TRBJ1-2; v_call: TRBV4-2; cdr3_nt: TGTGCATCACCCAGTCCCAACTATGGCTACACCTTC; cdr3_aa: CASPSPNYGYTF
clone_size: NA; d_call: NA; j_call: TRBJ2-3; v_call: TRBV7-9; cdr3_nt: TGTGCCAGCAGCCCCAGGGGCCCAGATACGCAGTATTTT; cdr3_aa: CASSPRGPDTQYF
clone_size: NA; d_call: TRBD2; j_call: TRBJ2-1; v_call: TRBV30; cdr3_nt: TGTGCCTGGACGGGACTAGCGGGAGGCGGGCAGTTCTTC; cdr3_aa: CAWTGLAGGGQFF
clone_size: NA; d_call: NA; j_call: TRBJ2-5; v_call: TRBV5-4; cdr3_nt: TGTGCCAGCAGCTCGAAAGCGGAGCCGGGGGAGACCCAGTACTTC; cdr3_aa: CASSSKAEPGETQYF
clone_size: NA; d_call: NA; j_call: TRBJ2-2; v_call: TRBV30; cdr3_nt: TGTGCCTGGAGGGGAAGGGGCACCGGGGAGCTGTTTTTT; cdr3_aa: CAWRGRGTGELFF
clone_size: NA; d_call: NA; j_call: TRBJ1-5; v_call: TRBV10-3; cdr3_nt: TGTGCCATCAGTGAGACCCTCCAGATGAATCAGCCCCAGCATTTT; cdr3_aa: CAISETLQMNQPQHF
clone_size: NA; d_call: NA; j_call: TRBJ1-2; v_call: TRBV7-2; cdr3_nt: TGTGCCAGCAGCTTAGTCGGGGGAGTCTATGGCTACACCTTC; cdr3_aa: CASSLVGGVYGYTF
clone_size: NA; d_call: NA; j_call: TRBJ2-3; v_call: TRBV14; cdr3_nt: TGTGCCAGCAGCCAAGATCCCGGGATGAACACAGATACGCAGTATTTT; cdr3_aa: CASSQDPGMNTDTQYF
clone_size: NA; d_call: TRBD2; j_call: TRBJ2-3; v_call: TRBV9; cdr3_nt: TGTGCCAGCAGCGCCTCTCTTAGCGGGGGCACAGATACGCAGTATTTT; cdr3_aa: CASSASLSGGTDTQYF
clone_size: NA; d_call: NA; j_call: TRBJ2-2; v_call: TRBV2; cdr3_nt: TGTGCCAGCAGTGAACAGAACACCGGGGAGCTGTTTTTT; cdr3_aa: CASSEQNTGELFF
clone_size: NA; d_call: TRBD2; j_call: TRBJ2-1; v_call: TRBV4-1; cdr3_nt: TGCGCCAGCAGCCAAGAAATTCCGACTAGCGGGAGATACAATGAGCAGTTCTTC; cdr3_aa: CASSQEIPTSGRYNEQFF
clone_size: few; d_call: TRBD1; j_call: TRBJ2-1; v_call: TRBV5-1; cdr3_nt: TGCGCCAGCAGCTTGGGTCGGGGGACAGGCCTCAATGAGCAGTTCTTC; cdr3_aa: CASSLGRGTGLNEQFF
clone_size: NA; d_call: NA; j_call: TRBJ2-1; v_call: TRBV2; cdr3_nt: TGTGCCAGCGGTTACAGGGTCGATGAGCAGTTCTTC; cdr3_aa: CASGYRVDEQFF
clone_size: NA; d_call: NA; j_call: TRBJ2-2; v_call: TRBV19; cdr3_nt: TGTGCCAGTAGTCTAATGGGGGAGCTGTTTTTT; cdr3_aa: CASSLMGELFF
clone_size: few; d_call: NA; j_call: TRBJ2-1; v_call: TRBV7-9; cdr3_nt: TGTGCCAGCAGCTTAGTAGGAGCGGGCCATGAGCAGTTCTTC; cdr3_aa: CASSLVGAGHEQFF
clone_size: NA; d_call: NA; j_call: TRBJ1-1; v_call: TRBV10-1; cdr3_nt: TGCGCCAGCAGTGAAAAACCAGGGTCCCCCAACACTGAAGCTTTCTTT; cdr3_aa: CASSEKPGSPNTEAFF
clone_size: NA; d_call: TRBD2; j_call: TRBJ2-5; v_call: TRBV9; cdr3_nt: TGTGCCAGCAGCAGGGCGGGAGGGGAGACCCAGTACTTC; cdr3_aa: CASSRAGGETQYF
clone_size: NA; d_call: NA; j_call: TRBJ2-4; v_call: TRBV27; cdr3_nt: TGTGCCAGCAGTTTATCTTCCCGAAACATTCAGTACTTC; cdr3_aa: CASSLSSRNIQYF
clone_size: NA; d_call: TRBD2; j_call: TRBJ2-2; v_call: TRBV6-1; cdr3_nt: TGTGCCAGCAGTGTCGGGACTAGCGGGAGTTTCACCGGGGAGCTGTTTTTT; cdr3_aa: CASSVGTSGSFTGELFF
clone_size: few; d_call: TRBD1; j_call: TRBJ2-7; v_call: TRBV29-1; cdr3_nt: TGCAGCGCATGGGCGGGACAGGGTTACGAGCAGTACTTC; cdr3_aa: CSAWAGQGYEQYF
clone_size: NA; d_call: TRBD1; j_call: TRBJ1-3; v_call: TRBV4-2; cdr3_nt: TGTGCCAGCAGCCAAGAATCAGGGGGCTCTGGAAACACCATATATTTT; cdr3_aa: CASSQESGGSGNTIYF
clone_size: NA; d_call: NA; j_call: TRBJ2-7; v_call: TRBV29-1; cdr3_nt: TGCAGCGTTGGCAACCGCGGCGCCGAGCAGTACTTC; cdr3_aa: CSVGNRGAEQYF
clone_size: NA; d_call: TRBD1; j_call: TRBJ2-7; v_call: TRBV7-6; cdr3_nt: TGTGCCAGCAGCCGCGGACAGGGGTACGAGCAGTACTTC; cdr3_aa: CASSRGQGYEQYF
clone_size: NA; d_call: TRBD2; j_call: TRBJ2-7; v_call: TRBV2; cdr3_nt: TGTGCCAGCACCGCCCCAACTAGCGGGATTCCCTACGAGCAGTACTTC; cdr3_aa: CASTAPTSGIPYEQYF
clone_size: NA; d_call: TRBD2; j_call: TRBJ2-7; v_call: TRBV7-8; cdr3_nt: TGTGCCAGCAGCTTAGCAGCGGGAGGGCCGGACTACGAGCAGTACTTC; cdr3_aa: CASSLAAGGPDYEQYF
clone_size: NA; d_call: TRBD1; j_call: TRBJ2-7; v_call: TRBV5-1; cdr3_nt: TGCGCCAGCAGCTCCGGACAGGGTACCTACGAGCAGTACTTC; cdr3_aa: CASSSGQGTYEQYF
clone_size: NA; d_call: NA; j_call: TRBJ2-7; v_call: TRBV5-1; cdr3_nt: TGCGCCAGCAGCGGAGGAAGAACCGAGCAGTACTTC; cdr3_aa: CASSGGRTEQYF